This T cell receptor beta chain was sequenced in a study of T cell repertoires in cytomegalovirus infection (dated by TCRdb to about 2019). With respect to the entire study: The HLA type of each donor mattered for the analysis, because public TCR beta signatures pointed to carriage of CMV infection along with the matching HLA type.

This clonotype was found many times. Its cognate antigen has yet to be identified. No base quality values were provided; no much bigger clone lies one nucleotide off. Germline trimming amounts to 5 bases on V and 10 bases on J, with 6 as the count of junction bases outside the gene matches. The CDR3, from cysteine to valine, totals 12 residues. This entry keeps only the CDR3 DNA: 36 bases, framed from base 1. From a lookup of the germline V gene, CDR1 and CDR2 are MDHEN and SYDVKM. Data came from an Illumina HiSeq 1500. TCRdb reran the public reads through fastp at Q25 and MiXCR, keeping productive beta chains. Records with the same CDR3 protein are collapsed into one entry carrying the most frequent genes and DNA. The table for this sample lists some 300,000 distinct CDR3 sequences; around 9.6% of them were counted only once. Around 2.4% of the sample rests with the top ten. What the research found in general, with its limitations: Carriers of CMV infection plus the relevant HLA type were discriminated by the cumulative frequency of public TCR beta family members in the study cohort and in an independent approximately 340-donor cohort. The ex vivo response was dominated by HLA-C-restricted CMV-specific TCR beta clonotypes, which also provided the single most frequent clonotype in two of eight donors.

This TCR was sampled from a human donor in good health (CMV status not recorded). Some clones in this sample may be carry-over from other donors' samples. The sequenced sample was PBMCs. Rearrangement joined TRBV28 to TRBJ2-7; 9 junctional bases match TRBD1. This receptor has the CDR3 CASSTWTGEQYV. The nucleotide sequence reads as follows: TGTGCCAGCAGTACGTGGACAGGGGAACAGTACGTC.